This T cell receptor (beta chain) was recorded in a study of OX40 agonist ivuxolimab in advanced cancers. Study overall: Patients were dosed with the agonistic anti-OX40 (CD134) antibody ivuxolimab. Administration of intravenous ivuxolimab to patients occurred every 2 weeks at 0.01 to 10 mg/kg.

Notes on the study in general: The work left the antigen specificity of expanded peripheral T cells undetermined.

The CDR3 is 14 amino acids. Trimming took 5 bases from V and 10 from J; bases not matched to a gene: 8. The germline V gene encodes CDR1 LGHNA and CDR2 YNFKEQ. Clones were read by immunoSEQ multiplex PCR, and TCRdb kept only the in-frame ones, dropping some. The data show 30,000 to 40,000 clones, with about 80% seen just once and 8% to 10% held by the top ten. Regarding this clone: Antigen: not known.

The chain has TRBV4-2 and TRBJ2-1; 10 nucleotides match TRBD2. The source of this sequence is an adult with an advanced solid tumor such as melanoma, head and neck, liver or kidney cancer. Specimen: CD4+ or CD8+ T cells sorted from blood, collected in a trial of the OX40 agonist ivuxolimab. The CDR3 loop is CASSYRTSGTEQFF. As DNA, the CDR3 is TGTGCCAGCAGCTATAGGACTAGCGGAACGGAGCAGTTCTTC.